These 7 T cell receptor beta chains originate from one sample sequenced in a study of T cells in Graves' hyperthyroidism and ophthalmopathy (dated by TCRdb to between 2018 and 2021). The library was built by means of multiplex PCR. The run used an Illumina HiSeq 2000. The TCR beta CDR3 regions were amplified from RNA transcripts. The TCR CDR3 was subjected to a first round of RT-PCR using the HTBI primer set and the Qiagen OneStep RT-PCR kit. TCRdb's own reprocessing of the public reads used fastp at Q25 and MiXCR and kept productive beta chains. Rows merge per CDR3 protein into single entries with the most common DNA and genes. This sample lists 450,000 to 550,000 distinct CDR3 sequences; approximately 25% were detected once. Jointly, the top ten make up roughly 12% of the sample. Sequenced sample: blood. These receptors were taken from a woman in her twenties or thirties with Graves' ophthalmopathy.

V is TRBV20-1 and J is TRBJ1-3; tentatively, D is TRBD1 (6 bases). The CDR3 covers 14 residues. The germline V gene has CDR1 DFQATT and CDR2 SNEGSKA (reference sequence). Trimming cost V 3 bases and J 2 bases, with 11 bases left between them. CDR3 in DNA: TGCAGTGCTAGTACAGGGAGGACTGGAAACACCATATATTTT. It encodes CSASTGRTGNTIYF.

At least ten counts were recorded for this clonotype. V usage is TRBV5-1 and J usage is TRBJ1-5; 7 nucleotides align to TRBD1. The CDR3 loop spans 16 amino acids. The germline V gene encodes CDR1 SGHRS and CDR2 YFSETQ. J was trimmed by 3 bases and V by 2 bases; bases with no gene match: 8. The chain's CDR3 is CASSFGGTATNQPQHF. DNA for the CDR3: TGCGCCAGCAGCTTCGGTGGGACAGCGACCAATCAGCCCCAGCATTTT.

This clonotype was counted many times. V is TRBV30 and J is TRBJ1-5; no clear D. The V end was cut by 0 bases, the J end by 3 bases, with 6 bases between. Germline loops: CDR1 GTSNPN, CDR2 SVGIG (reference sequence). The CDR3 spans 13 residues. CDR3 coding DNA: TGTGCCTGGAGTGTAAACGCCAATCAGCCCCAGCATTTT. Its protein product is CAWSVNANQPQHF.

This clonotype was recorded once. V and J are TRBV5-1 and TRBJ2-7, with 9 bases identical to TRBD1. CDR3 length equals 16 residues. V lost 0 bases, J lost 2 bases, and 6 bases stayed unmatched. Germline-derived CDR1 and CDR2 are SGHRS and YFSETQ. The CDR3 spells CASSLDPDRGAYEQYF. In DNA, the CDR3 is TGCGCCAGCAGCTTGGACCCCGACAGGGGGGCCTACGAGCAGTACTTC.

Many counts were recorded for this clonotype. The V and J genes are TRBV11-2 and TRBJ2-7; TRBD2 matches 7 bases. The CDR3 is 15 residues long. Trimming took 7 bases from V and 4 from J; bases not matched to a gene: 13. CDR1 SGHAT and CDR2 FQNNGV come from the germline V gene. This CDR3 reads CASTSNRGAGYEQYF. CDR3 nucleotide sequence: TGTGCCAGCACCTCAAACCGGGGAGCGGGGTACGAGCAGTACTTC.

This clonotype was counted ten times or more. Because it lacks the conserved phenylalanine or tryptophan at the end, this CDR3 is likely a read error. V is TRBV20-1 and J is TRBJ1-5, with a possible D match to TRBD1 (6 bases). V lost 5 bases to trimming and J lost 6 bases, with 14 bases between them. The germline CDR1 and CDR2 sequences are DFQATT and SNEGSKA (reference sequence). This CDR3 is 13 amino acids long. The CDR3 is CSAAQGERQPQHL. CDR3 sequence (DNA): TGCAGTGCTGCACAGGGTGAACGTCAGCCCCAGCATCTT.

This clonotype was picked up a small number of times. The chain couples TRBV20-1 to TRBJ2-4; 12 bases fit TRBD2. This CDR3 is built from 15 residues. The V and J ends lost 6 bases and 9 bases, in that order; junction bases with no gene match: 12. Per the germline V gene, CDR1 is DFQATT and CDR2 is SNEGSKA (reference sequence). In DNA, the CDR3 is TGCAGTGCCAGCGCTAGCGGGAGGGCCCTACCCATTCAGTACTTC. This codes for CSASASGRALPIQYF.